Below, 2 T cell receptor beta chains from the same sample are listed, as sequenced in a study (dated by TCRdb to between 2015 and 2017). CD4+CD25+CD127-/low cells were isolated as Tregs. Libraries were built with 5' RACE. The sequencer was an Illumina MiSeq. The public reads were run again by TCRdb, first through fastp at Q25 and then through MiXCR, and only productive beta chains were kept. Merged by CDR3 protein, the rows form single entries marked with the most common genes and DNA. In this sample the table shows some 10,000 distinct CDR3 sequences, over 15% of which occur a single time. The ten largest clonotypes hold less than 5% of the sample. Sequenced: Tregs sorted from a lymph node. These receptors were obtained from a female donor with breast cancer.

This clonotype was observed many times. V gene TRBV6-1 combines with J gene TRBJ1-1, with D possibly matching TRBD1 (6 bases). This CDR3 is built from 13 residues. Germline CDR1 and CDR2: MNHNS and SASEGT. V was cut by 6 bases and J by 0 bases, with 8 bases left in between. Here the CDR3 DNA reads TGTGCCAGCAGGGACAGTTTGAACACTGAAGCTTTCTTT. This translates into CASRDSLNTEAFF.

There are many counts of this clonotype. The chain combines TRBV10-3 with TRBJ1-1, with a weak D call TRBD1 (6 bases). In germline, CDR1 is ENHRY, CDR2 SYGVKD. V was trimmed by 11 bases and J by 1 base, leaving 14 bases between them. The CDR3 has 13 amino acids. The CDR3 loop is CASRQVQNTEAFF. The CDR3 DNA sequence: TGTGCCTCCCGACAGGTCCAGAACACTGAAGCTTTCTTT.